This T cell receptor (beta chain) was found in a study of blood T cell repertoires in COVID-19 (dated by TCRdb to between 2020 and 2021). Broadly, across the study: The collaborator samples originated in the United States, Italy and Spain and spanned the acute and convalescent phases of COVID-19. The prospective study material was composed of cDNA or gDNA derived from T cells, B-cell-depleted T cells, or PBMCs. Subjects who had been exposed to COVID-19, were actively infected with it, or had recovered from it provided the deeply sampled blood TCRbeta repertoires that made up the dataset. The repertoires were released in a freely available public database meant as a resource for research on the immune response to SARS-CoV-2. Samples came from the ongoing ImmuneRACE study (first 160 participants) plus 1,254 subjects from 6 global collaborators. Nearly every sample came with metadata listing a de-identified subject ID, COVID-19 status, age in years and sex. HLA class I and class II types, where available, came from metadata supplied by the sample provider rather than from assay-based typing.

TCRbeta CDR3 regions were amplified from genomic DNA using the immunoSEQ Assay, a bias-controlled multiplex PCR. In the original analysis: Nucleated cell counts per sample were estimated from amplification of reference gene primers within the assay. To quantify the absolute abundance of each unique TCRbeta CDR3 rearrangement, sequence reads were collapsed and filtered. Productive Simpson clonality was computed per sample as the square root of Simpson's diversity index over productive rearrangements. Imported from immuneACCESS, the table was reduced by TCRdb to in-frame sequences with V and J called. These copies leave out some clones; in studies compared against another copy, an unresolved V gene accounts for under half, and the cause of the remainder is not known. V and J calls and clone size are as listed in that table; D and trimming were resolved from the DNA. Across this sample there are 250,000 or so clones, with about 88% seen only once. The ten largest clonotypes hold less than 5% of the sample.

There are 14 amino acids in the CDR3, from cysteine to phenylalanine inclusive. Solely the CDR3 DNA is kept, with 42 bases framed from the first base. The V end loses 5 bases and the J end loses 4 bases, and a stretch of 13 bases separates them. CDR1 and CDR2 are read off the germline V gene as SGHTA and FQGNSA. Samples from volunteer blood donors who had recovered from COVID-19 were contributed by a second Seattle source. Whole blood was collected in K2EDTA tubes by collaborating institutions according to the institutions' own protocols. Collaborator samples were shipped for TCRbeta analysis as frozen whole blood, isolated PBMCs, or DNA extracted from either sample type. Comment on this clone: Its antigen remains unidentified. Per-base quality was not reported, and no clone a single base away is much larger than it.

Study-level results and caveats: How much clinical and demographic metadata was included differed by source and by participant, and the metadata was provided uncurated.

The rearranged segments are TRBV7-2 and TRBJ2-3, with TRBD1 tentatively as D gene (6 bases match). The specimen was peripheral blood. The sequence was collected from a woman in her 40s who had recovered from COVID-19. The sequence in DNA is TGTGCCAGCAGCCTGAGGACAGTGGCAGATACGCAGTATTTT. Its amino acids are CASSLRTVADTQYF.